One and the same sample provided the 30 T cell receptor beta chains below, sequenced in a study of T cells in Graves' hyperthyroidism and ophthalmopathy (dated by TCRdb to between 2018 and 2020). Library construction relied on multiplex PCR. TCRdb shows the sequencer as Illumina HiSeq 2000. The TCR beta CDR3 regions were amplified from RNA transcripts. The TCR CDR3 was subjected to a first round of RT-PCR using the HTBI primer set and the Qiagen OneStep RT-PCR kit. TCRdb's own reprocessing of the public reads used fastp at Q25 and MiXCR and kept productive beta chains. Here each entry gathers all rows of one CDR3 protein and keeps the most common genes and DNA. The sample yields around 540,000 distinct CDR3 sequences; 15% to 20% were counted once. Less than 30% of the sample comes from the top ten. Sample: blood. All receptors derive from a woman in her thirties with Graves' ophthalmopathy.

This clonotype was counted ten times or more. The genes are TRBV3-1 and TRBJ1-3; D remains ambiguous. CDR1 is LGHDT, CDR2 YNNKEL, per germline (reference sequence). V was shortened by 4 bases and J by 4 bases, with 8 bases between the two germline ends. The CDR3 totals 13 residues. The CDR3 spells CASSPSTGNTIYF. CDR3 nucleotide sequence: TGTGCCAGCAGCCCCTCGACAGGAAACACCATATATTTT.

Many counts were recorded for this clonotype. V is TRBV30 and J is TRBJ2-7, with TRBD1 matching over 7 bases. The CDR3 has 13 residues. Trimming cost V 0 bases and J 6 bases; bases outside gene matches: 5. In germline, CDR1 is GTSNPN, CDR2 SVGIG (reference sequence). CDR3 DNA sequence: TGTGCCTGGAGTGTACAGGGGACGGGCGAGCAGTACTTC. Translated: CAWSVQGTGEQYF.

This clonotype was counted ten times or more. The V and J genes are TRBV6-1 and TRBJ2-3; the match to TRBD2 covers 7 bases. V shed 6 bases, J shed 3 bases, and the junction held 6 bases outside the gene matches. From germline, CDR1 is MNHNS and CDR2 SASEGT. The CDR3 is made up of 14 amino acids. In DNA, the CDR3 is TGTGCCAGCAGACCCGTGGGGGGGACAGATACGCAGTATTTT. Translation: CASRPVGGTDTQYF.

This clonotype was seen a few times. The chain joins TRBV24-1 to TRBJ2-2; the D gene is possibly TRBD2 (7 bases). Between the trimmed V and J ends, which lost 10 bases and 7 bases, there was a span of 15 bases. Per germline, CDR1 KGHDR and CDR2 SFDVKD. There are 13 residues in the CDR3. For the CDR3, the DNA is TGTGCCACAGGGAGGGGGATTGGCGGGGAGCTGTTTTTT. Translating it yields CATGRGIGGELFF.

As concerns this clonotype: This may be a read error, as it is one base from a much larger clone. This rearrangement joins TRBV7-8 to TRBJ2-3; possibly TRBD2 for D (5 bases). The germline V and J ends were trimmed by 5 bases and 5 bases, with 14 bases remaining between them. CDR1 and CDR2 (germline): SGHVS, FQNEAQ. This CDR3 has 14 residues. CDR3 nucleotides: TGTGCCAGCAGCCTTCCGGGGATGGGAGATACGCAGTATTTT. Residues: CASSLPGMGDTQYF.

This clonotype has at least ten counts. This chain joins TRBV2 and TRBJ1-2; D gene uncertain. V lost 7 bases to trimming and J lost 0 bases, with 9 bases between them. CDR3 length equals 13 residues. The germline CDR1 and CDR2 sequences are SNHLY and FYNNEI. CDR3 bases: TGTGCCAGCAATCAGGATACTAACTATGGCTACACCTTC. It is translated as CASNQDTNYGYTF.

As for this clonotype: Possible read error: a much larger clone is one base away. The DNA is omitted, as the CDR3 cannot be located on it reliably, and the CDR3 follows TCRdb's listing. V usage is TRBV2 and J usage is TRBJ1-2; the table names TRBD1, a call not compared with the DNA. The germline V gene has CDR1 SNHLY and CDR2 FYNNEI. The CDR3 length is 13 residues, termini included. The CDR3 sequence is CASNRVSDYGCTF.

This clonotype was detected ten times or more. The chain has TRBV3-1 and TRBJ1-2, with D possibly matching TRBD1 (6 bases). CDR3 size: 15 residues. The V and J ends lost 4 bases and 4 bases respectively, with 16 bases between them. Per germline, CDR1 LGHDT and CDR2 YNNKEL (reference sequence). The CDR3 loop is CASSPPLGDTYGYTF. The CDR3 bases are TGTGCCAGCAGCCCCCCTCTAGGGGACACCTATGGCTACACCTTC.

The chain recombines TRBV5-8 with TRBJ1-5; D might be TRBD1 (5 bases). Trimming shortened V by 1 base and J by 6 bases, and 14 bases separated the two germline ends. This CDR3 spans 15 amino acids. From germline, CDR1 is SGHTS and CDR2 YDEGEE. CDR3 bases: TGTGCCAGCAGCTTGTGGCAGGGAAACTTTCAGCCCCAGCATTTT. Amino acids: CASSLWQGNFQPQHF.

This clonotype was detected many times. This chain connects TRBV5-1 to TRBJ2-3; D is perhaps TRBD1 or TRBD2 (5 bases each). CDR3 length equals 14 residues. The germline V and J ends were trimmed by 7 bases and 5 bases, with 17 bases remaining between them. CDR1 is SGHRS and CDR2 is YFSETQ in the germline V gene. The CDR3: CASGVGATVDTQYF. CDR3 sequence (DNA): TGCGCCAGCGGGGTCGGGGCAACGGTAGATACGCAGTATTTT.

This clonotype was seen a few times. The junction differs from germline at one of its ends, possibly a read error. The chain couples TRBV5-4 to TRBJ2-6; 10 nucleotides match TRBD1. CDR3 size: 14 residues. Germline CDR1 is SGHNT and CDR2 is YYREEE (reference sequence). The DNA for the CDR3 is TGTGCCAGCAGCTTTGGGACAGGGGTCAACGTCCTGACTTTC. It encodes CASSFGTGVNVLTF.

The table lists this clonotype with a count of one. J is TRBJ2-7 and V is TRBV18, with D unclear. Germline CDR1 and CDR2: KGHSH and LQKENI. The CDR3 has 13 residues. Trimming took off 1 base at V and 5 bases at J, with 9 bases between the two ends. Written as DNA, the CDR3 is TGTGCCAGCTCACCACGTGCAGGAAACGAGCAGTACTTC. Translating it yields CASSPRAGNEQYF.

V gene TRBV15 combines with J gene TRBJ2-5; 7 positions match TRBD1. With V trimmed by 9 bases and J by 5 bases, 9 bases remained unmatched. This CDR3 spans 13 amino acids. From germline, CDR1 is LNHNV and CDR2 YYDKDF (reference sequence). The CDR3 DNA sequence: TGTGCCACTATGGACAGGAGCAGGGAGACCCAGTACTTC. The encoded protein is CATMDRSRETQYF.

There are a few counts of this clonotype. This rearrangement joins TRBV4-3 to TRBJ2-7; D is unclear. This CDR3 region has 16 residues. From germline, CDR1 is LGHNA and CDR2 YSLEER. V was shortened by 0 bases and J by 0 bases, with 12 bases between the two germline ends. In nucleotides, the CDR3 is TGCGCCAGCAGCCAAGATATCTCGAGCCTCTCCTACGAGCAGTACTTC. Translated, it gives CASSQDISSLSYEQYF.

The CDR3 nucleotides are TGTGCCAGCAGGGGGACAGGGGAACGATCACCCCTCCACTTT. Encoded protein: CASRGTGERSPLHF. The J gene is TRBJ1-6, the V gene TRBV2, with 10 nucleotides matching TRBD1. V dropped 6 bases and J dropped 10; count of bases not matched to a gene: 6. This CDR3 is 14 amino acids long. In germline, CDR1 is SNHLY, CDR2 FYNNEI.

This clonotype was seen a few times. V is TRBV27 and J is TRBJ1-1; D possibly corresponds to TRBD1 (5 bases). The germline V gene encodes CDR1 MNHEY and CDR2 SMNVEV (reference sequence). CDR3 size: 15 residues. The germline V and J ends were trimmed by 6 bases and 1 base, with 15 bases remaining between them. The chain's CDR3 is CASSPVTGPNTEAFF. CDR3 coding DNA: TGTGCCAGCAGCCCAGTAACGGGACCGAACACTGAAGCTTTCTTT.

This clonotype was seen a handful of times. The CDR3 loop reads CASSPIETALLSTDTQYF. CDR3 sequence (DNA): TGTGCCAGCTCACCAATCGAGACCGCGCTCTTGAGCACAGATACGCAGTATTTT. The rearrangement links TRBV18 to TRBJ2-3; D not certain. Per germline, CDR1 KGHSH and CDR2 LQKENI. The CDR3 has 18 residues. The germline V and J ends were trimmed by 2 bases and 0 bases, with 18 bases remaining between them.

This clonotype was observed once. The CDR3 nucleotides read TGTGCCAGCAGGTCGGGACTAGCGGGCAGAGATACGCAGTATTTT. This translates into CASRSGLAGRDTQYF. V and J are TRBV7-2 and TRBJ2-3, with 12 positions matching TRBD2. The V segment lost 6 bases and the J segment 5 bases; nucleotides outside the gene matches: 6. CDR1 and CDR2 from the germline V gene are SGHTA and FQGNSA. This CDR3 has 15 amino acids.

V is TRBV6-2 or TRBV6-3 and J is TRBJ2-1, with D perhaps matching TRBD1 (6 bases). CDR1 is MNHEY and CDR2 is SVGEGT in the germline V gene. Trimming cost V 5 bases and J 4 bases, with 15 bases left between them. The CDR3 spans 15 residues. The CDR3 DNA reads TGTGCCAGCAGTGGGACACCGACGATATACAATGAGCAGTTCTTC. As protein: CASSGTPTIYNEQFF.

This clonotype came up a few times. The chain is built from TRBV4-1 and TRBJ2-7; D is perhaps TRBD1 or TRBD2 (5 bases each). V lost 3 bases to trimming and J lost 3 bases, with 15 bases between them. The CDR3 is 15 residues long. Germline V gene sequence: CDR1 MGHRA, CDR2 YSYEKL. The CDR3 here is CASSQYRDGRYEQYF. The CDR3 DNA reads as TGCGCCAGCAGCCAGTACCGGGACGGACGCTACGAGCAGTACTTC.

This clonotype was seen a few times. This CDR3 is CAISESTGGRSDTQYF. The CDR3 DNA follows: TGTGCCATCAGTGAGAGTACCGGCGGGAGGTCAGATACGCAGTATTTT. The chain has TRBV10-3 and TRBJ2-3, with 8 nucleotides matching TRBD2. CDR3 length: 16 residues. V was pared by 2 bases and J by 4 bases, with 8 bases of the junction left unmatched. Per the germline V gene, CDR1 is ENHRY and CDR2 is SYGVKD.

A few counts support this clonotype. This chain uses TRBV7-3 with TRBJ2-5; D may be TRBD2 (5 bases). V was trimmed by 5 bases and J by 2 bases, leaving 15 bases between them. CDR3 size: 15 residues. Germline V CDR1 and CDR2: SGHTA, FQGTGA. In nucleotides, the CDR3 is TGTGCCAGCAGCGTAATCCCGGGATCTCAAGAGACCCAGTACTTC. This codes for CASSVIPGSQETQYF.

This clonotype has ten or more counts. The J gene is TRBJ2-1, the V gene TRBV12-5; D is perhaps TRBD2 (6 bases). This CDR3 comprises 15 residues. Germline V gene sequence: CDR1 LGHNT, CDR2 FRNRAP. The ends were cut back, 8 bases at V and 0 bases at J, with 14 bases in the middle. Here the CDR3 DNA reads TGTGCTAGTAGCCCGGACGGGAGCTCCTACAATGAGCAGTTCTTC. Translated: CASSPDGSSYNEQFF.

This clonotype was detected many times. The rearrangement uses TRBV28 and TRBJ2-7, with D tentatively TRBD1 or TRBD2 (5 bases each). The CDR3 is 14 residues long. Germline V CDR1 and CDR2: MDHEN, SYDVKM. V lost 8 bases, J lost 0 bases, and 14 bases lay in between. In DNA, the CDR3 is TGTGCCAGCTCCCCAGGGAGTTACTCCTACGAGCAGTACTTC. Translating gives CASSPGSYSYEQYF.

The V call is TRBV7-2, the J call TRBJ1-5, with TRBD1 matching 9 bases. V was clipped by 5 bases and J by 6 bases; unmatched bases: 11. Germline V gives CDR1 SGHTA, CDR2 FQGNSA. The CDR3 sequence is 16 residues long. CDR3 coding DNA: TGTGCCAGCAGCACTTGGACGACAGGGGGGAGTCAGCCCCAGCATTTT. It specifies CASSTWTTGGSQPQHF.

The chain combines TRBV5-1 with TRBJ2-3; unclear D gene. V gave up 3 bases and J gave up 8 bases, with 13 bases separating them. Germline V lookup: CDR1 SGHRS, CDR2 YFSETQ. This CDR3 has 13 amino acids. Here the CDR3 DNA reads TGCGCCAGCAGCTATACTCCATGGGCTACGCAGTATTTT. It yields the protein CASSYTPWATQYF.

The chain uses TRBV27 and TRBJ2-3, with TRBD2 matching 12 bases. The CDR3 is 15 residues long. Germline lookup yields CDR1 MNHEY and CDR2 SMNVEV (reference sequence). V shed 8 bases and J 0 bases; nucleotides not matched to a gene: 3. The CDR3 loop is CASLGLAGSTDTQYF. In nucleotides, the CDR3 is TGTGCCAGCCTCGGACTAGCGGGAAGCACAGATACGCAGTATTTT.

This clonotype was counted at least ten times. CDR3 DNA sequence: TGCGCCAGCAGCGCCTCCGGGACTAGCGGGATCAATGAGCAGTTCTTC. Protein product: CASSASGTSGINEQFF. V and J are TRBV5-1 and TRBJ2-1; 13 nucleotides agree with TRBD2. V trimming: 4 bases; J trimming: 6 bases; junction bases outside the gene matches: 7. CDR1 is SGHRS and CDR2 is YFSETQ in the germline V gene. CDR3 length: 16 amino acids.

This clonotype was picked up many times. The chain links TRBV30 to TRBJ1-4; 7 positions agree with TRBD1. Germline V lookup: CDR1 GTSNPN, CDR2 SVGIG (reference sequence). CDR3 length: 13 residues. V gave up 4 bases and J gave up 5 bases; unmatched junction bases: 4. The DNA of the CDR3 is TGTGCCTGGATCGGACAGGAGAATGAAAAACTGTTTTTT. This gives the protein CAWIGQENEKLFF.

This clonotype was seen at least ten times. The chain joins TRBV12-3 or TRBV12-4 to TRBJ1-1; TRBD1 might be the D (6 bases). The CDR3 contains 14 residues. Trimming took off 3 bases at V and 5 bases at J, with 13 bases between the two ends. The CDR3 DNA sequence: TGTGCCAGCAGTTTGGTGGGGGCGCGTACTGAAGCTTTCTTT. Amino acid sequence: CASSLVGARTEAFF.